Each of the 19 T cell receptor beta chains below was sequenced from the same sample in a study of spatial heterogeneity in lung cancer. Study results and caveats: One measure, the expanded intratumoral alpha and beta TCR count, tracked tumor mutation counts.

Antigens of these TCRs are unknown. TCRdb recomputed calls from the 5' RACE reads with MiXCR, one row per CDR3 protein. The sample records roughly 10,000 distinct CDR3 sequences, 7.9% being singletons. Time point denoted: sample taken at primary tumor resection. Sequencing used lung tumor tissue, obtained at surgery. These receptors were taken from a female donor with early-stage non-small cell lung cancer.

By sample share, this clonotype is medium-sized (0.01 to 0.1%). This chain uses TRBV28 with TRBJ1-5; tentatively, D is TRBD1 (6 bases). Trimming took off 3 bases at V and 5 bases at J, with 11 bases between the two ends. CDR1 is MDHEN and CDR2 is SYDVKM in the germline V gene. The length of the CDR3 is 14 residues. Here the CDR3 reads CASSFGQLDQPQHF. The CDR3 nucleotides read TGTGCCAGCAGTTTTGGACAGTTAGATCAGCCCCAGCATTTT.

This clonotype was observed at least ten times. The chain couples TRBV20-1 to TRBJ2-7; 9 nucleotides match TRBD1. The CDR3 sequence is 15 residues long. In germline, CDR1 is DFQATT, CDR2 SNEGSKA (reference sequence). Trimming at V came to 1 base and at J to 6 bases, leaving 10 bases not matched to a gene. The CDR3 nucleotides read TGCAGTGCTAGAGCTCGGGACAGGGAATGGGGCGAGCAGTACTTC. It specifies CSARARDREWGEQYF.

At least ten counts were recorded for this clonotype. The chain couples TRBV12-3 or TRBV12-4 to TRBJ1-4; the D gene is possibly TRBD1 (6 bases). The V and J ends lost 3 bases and 10 bases respectively, with 9 bases between them. The CDR3 runs to 12 residues. CDR3 nucleotides: TGTGCCAGCAGTTTCTTCAGGGGAAAACTGTTTTTT. Encoded protein: CASSFFRGKLFF.

This clonotype was observed a few times. The chain joins TRBV6-6 to TRBJ2-2, with 11 bases lining up with TRBD2. Germline V gene lookup returns CDR1 MNHNY and CDR2 SVGAGI (reference sequence). The CDR3 totals 15 residues. J lost 4 bases, V lost 5 bases, and 3 bases had no gene match. CDR3 protein: CASSRGTSGTGELFF. CDR3 in DNA: TGTGCCAGCAGTCGTGGGACTAGCGGCACCGGGGAGCTGTTTTTT.

This clonotype was counted ten times or more. The chain links TRBV7-7 to TRBJ2-7; the match to TRBD2 covers 10 bases. The CDR3 consists of 13 residues. The junction had 1 base not matched to a gene; V was cut back by 4 bases and J by 4 bases. Germline CDR1 SSHAT, CDR2 FNYEAQ (reference sequence). CDR3 in amino acids: CASSSAGGYEQYF. Here the CDR3 DNA reads TGTGCCAGCAGCTCAGCGGGGGGGTACGAGCAGTACTTC.

This clonotype was detected a few times. V gene TRBV28 combines with J gene TRBJ2-7; D is perhaps TRBD1 or TRBD2 (5 bases each). This CDR3 has 15 residues. Germline lookup yields CDR1 MDHEN and CDR2 SYDVKM. V gave up 2 bases and J gave up 5 bases, with 16 bases separating them. The CDR3 protein is CASSLMSSGGHEQYF. The CDR3 DNA sequence: TGTGCCAGCAGTTTAATGTCATCTGGGGGTCACGAGCAGTACTTC.

This chain uses TRBV6-6 with TRBJ2-1, with TRBD2 identical over 9 bases. Trimming removed 6 bases from V and 0 bases from J; junction bases left unmatched: 12. This CDR3 is built from 18 residues. In germline, CDR1 is MNHNY, CDR2 SVGAGI (reference sequence). CDR3 nucleotide sequence: TGTGCCAGCAGCAACGAGGGTGGCGGGGGGGCCTCCTACAATGAGCAGTTCTTC. Translated: CASSNEGGGGASYNEQFF.

Within the sample, this clonotype is medium-sized. The J gene is TRBJ2-5, the V gene TRBV11-2; 7 nucleotides match TRBD1. CDR3 size: 17 residues. The junction had 8 bases not matched to a gene; V was cut back by 1 base and J by 0 bases. CDR1 is SGHAT and CDR2 is FQNNGV in the germline V gene. The CDR3 DNA reads TGTGCCAGCAGCTTAGGGAAAGGACAGGTGTACCAAGAGACCCAGTACTTC. Translating it yields CASSLGKGQVYQETQYF.

At least ten counts were recorded for this clonotype. The rearrangement joins TRBV12-3 or TRBV12-4 to TRBJ2-7; 10 bases fit TRBD2. CDR3 length: 14 residues. With 6 bases clipped from V and 1 base from J, the junction kept 3 bases outside the gene matches. CDR3 residues: CASSHSGGSYEQYF. The CDR3 nucleotides are TGTGCCAGCAGCCATAGCGGGGGGTCCTACGAGCAGTACTTC.

This clonotype occurred many times. This chain joins TRBV24-1 and TRBJ2-3; the match to TRBD2 covers 8 bases. Germline assignment: CDR1 KGHDR and CDR2 SFDVKD. V shed 5 bases and J 3 bases; nucleotides not matched to a gene: 9. The CDR3 contains 16 residues. CDR3: CATSGGSGGWTDTQYF. CDR3 coding DNA: TGTGCCACCAGTGGGGGGAGCGGGGGTTGGACAGATACGCAGTATTTT.

This clonotype was observed at least ten times. This rearrangement joins TRBV29-1 to TRBJ2-1; the D is unclear. This CDR3 contains 13 residues. Trimming stripped 4 bases from V and 7 bases from J, with 14 bases between. Germline V gives CDR1 SQVTM, CDR2 ANQGSEA. Here the CDR3 reads CSVGIHWGNEQFF. In DNA, the CDR3 is TGCAGCGTTGGGATTCATTGGGGAAATGAGCAGTTCTTC.

This clonotype occurred many times. The rearrangement links TRBV6-1 to TRBJ2-5; 8 bases match TRBD2. The CDR3 extends over 13 amino acids. V was pared by 8 bases and J by 5 bases, with 7 bases of the junction left unmatched. Germline values: CDR1 MNHNS, CDR2 SASEGT. The CDR3 protein is CASVKGGRETQYF. The CDR3 region has the DNA TGTGCCAGCGTTAAGGGCGGGAGGGAGACCCAGTACTTC.

This clonotype was counted at least ten times. The chain carries TRBV29-1 and TRBJ2-7; 7 bases align to TRBD1. Germline V gives CDR1 SQVTM, CDR2 ANQGSEA. V trimming: 4 bases; J trimming: 3 bases; junction bases outside the gene matches: 6. CDR3 size: 13 residues. The CDR3, as DNA: TGCAGCGTTGGACAGGGCCCCGACTACGAGCAGTACTTC. Its translation: CSVGQGPDYEQYF.

This clonotype was counted ten times or more. The chain has TRBV2 and TRBJ2-3; D possibly corresponds to TRBD1 (5 bases). The germline CDR1 and CDR2 sequences are SNHLY and FYNNEI. This CDR3 region has 13 residues. Trimming took off 8 bases at V and 1 base at J, with 10 bases between the two ends. The CDR3 DNA reads as TGTGCCAGCTTTGTAGGGGGCACAGATACGCAGTATTTT. It specifies CASFVGGTDTQYF.

By frequency in the sample, this clonotype is medium-sized (0.01 to 0.1%). This chain uses TRBV12-3 or TRBV12-4 with TRBJ2-5; D remains unclear. V was pared by 8 bases and J by 9 bases, with 19 bases between. The CDR3 covers 13 residues. In nucleotides, the CDR3 is TGTGCCAGCGCAGAGATGGAAAGGACGGCCCAGTACTTC. Translation: CASAEMERTAQYF.

This clonotype was detected ten times or more. The chain carries TRBV20-1 and TRBJ2-7; tentative D call: TRBD1 (6 bases). This CDR3 region has 14 residues. V was pared by 5 bases and J by 1 base, with 15 bases between. CDR1 is DFQATT, CDR2 SNEGSKA, per germline (reference sequence). In DNA, the CDR3 is TGCAGTGCTCAGGGCAGGGGTTTATCCTACGAGCAGTACTTC. The encoded protein is CSAQGRGLSYEQYF.

The table lists this clonotype with a few counts. The chain employs TRBV7-2 and TRBJ2-7; D is ambiguous. The CDR3 has 14 residues. The V gene lost 6 bases and the J gene lost 1 base, with 13 bases spanning the gap. The V gene's germline CDR1 is SGHTA and CDR2 FQGNSA. CDR3 sequence: CASRAVGWSYEQYF. CDR3 DNA: TGTGCCAGCAGGGCGGTGGGTTGGTCCTACGAGCAGTACTTC. Using reference TRBV7-2 and TRBJ2-7 for the parts outside the CDR3, the full variable domain is GAGVSQSPSNKVTEKGKDVELRCDPISGHTALYWYRQSLGQGLEFLIYFQGNSAPDKSGLPSDRFSAERTGGSVSTLTIQRTQQEDSAVYLCASRAVGWSYEQYFGPGTRLTVT.

This clonotype was found many times. The V and J genes are TRBV28 and TRBJ2-4, with D possibly being TRBD1 (6 bases). Germline CDR1 reads MDHEN; CDR2 reads SYDVKM. V lost 6 bases and J lost 7, with 13 bases in between. The CDR3 loop spans 13 amino acids. CDR3 in amino acids: CASSRQGTNIQYF. CDR3 nucleotides: TGTGCCAGCAGCCGCCAGGGGACCAACATTCAGTACTTC.

By sample fraction, this clonotype is medium-sized. This chain joins TRBV6-6 and TRBJ1-4; a weak D match, TRBD1 (6 bases). The CDR3 is 16 residues long. V shed 5 bases and J shed 4 bases, with 17 bases lying between them. Germline V gene sequence: CDR1 MNHNY, CDR2 SVGAGI (reference sequence). The CDR3 DNA reads as TGTGCCAGCAGTCAAAGCCAGGGGAGGGTTAATGAAAAACTGTTTTTT. Translation gives CASSQSQGRVNEKLFF.